This is a list of T cell receptor beta chains from one sample in a study of cytomegalovirus exposure and HLA in healthy donors. The protocol was immunoSEQ multiplex PCR, while the TCRdb copy is restricted to in-frame clones and leaves out a portion. The table has 200,000 to 250,000 clones, around 83% seen once. The sequencing input was PBMCs. These receptors were taken from a girl aged 5-17 years in good health and CMV-seronegative. Each CDR3 is given with its conserved first and last residue. The D gene is left open where the match is weak. Size tells how often a clone was seen (once, few, many) or the class of an expanded clone, and some rows leave it out.

>NA|TRBJ1-2|TRBV28|NA
TGTGCCAGCAGGGGAGGGACGGTTGGCTACACCTTC
CASRGGTVGYTF
>NA|TRBJ1-1|TRBV5-6|NA
TGTGCCAGCAGCTTCGGGAGTTCTGTCGCTGAAGCTTTCTTT
CASSFGSSVAEAFF
>few|TRBJ1-5|TRBV28|NA
TGTGCCAGCAGGAGCTCAGGGAAACCAAGCAATCAGCCCCAGCATTTT
CASRSSGKPSNQPQHF
>NA|TRBJ2-3|TRBV29-1|NA
TGCAGCGTTGATTCGGGTTCAGATACGCAGTATTTT
CSVDSGSDTQYF
>NA|TRBJ2-7|TRBV7-9|NA
TGTGCCAGCAGCTCCAAGCACCCGACAGAAATTAAATACGAGCAGTACTTC
CASSSKHPTEIKYEQYF
>NA|TRBJ1-2|TRBV6-1|TRBD1
TGTGCCAGCAGGACAGAAGCCGGGACAGGGATAGGCTACACCTTC
CASRTEAGTGIGYTF
>few|TRBJ1-1|TRBV19|NA
TGTGCCAGTAGTATCAGGGTTGGGGCTGAAGCTTTCTTT
CASSIRVGAEAFF
>NA|TRBJ2-7|TRBV27|NA
TGTGCCAGCAGTCCAAGGGAGAGCTCCTACGAGCAGTACTTC
CASSPRESSYEQYF
>NA|TRBJ2-7|TRBV27|TRBD1
TGTGCCAGCAGTCGGACAGGACGGACCTACGAGCAGTACTTC
CASSRTGRTYEQYF
>NA|TRBJ1-1|TRBV19|TRBD1
TGTGCCAGTAAGGACAGGGGGCTCACTGAAGCTTTCTTT
CASKDRGLTEAFF
>NA|TRBJ1-2|TRBV30|TRBD1
TGTGCCTGGGGAGACAGGGCGGTCGGCTACACCTTC
CAWGDRAVGYTF
>NA|TRBJ2-1|TRBV29-1|NA
TGCAGCGTAGGAAAGGGGCCAGGGTCTTTCGATGAGCAGTTCTTC
CSVGKGPGSFDEQFF
>NA|TRBJ2-3|TRBV11-1|NA
TGTGCCAGCAGCCCATGGGTACTAACAGATACGCAGTATTTT
CASSPWVLTDTQYF
>NA|TRBJ2-5|TRBV28|TRBD1
TGTGCCAGCAGTTCGTCCGGGACAGGGGTTAGAGAGACCCAGTACTTC
CASSSSGTGVRETQYF